This T cell receptor (beta chain) is drawn from a study of CD8 T cells in ankylosing spondylitis. General observations from the study: Matched ankylosing spondylitis synovial fluid reportedly showed significant enrichment of disease-linked clones.

As the method for making TCR beta libraries, quantitative 5'-RACE with molecular barcodes was used. TCRdb used MiXCR to reprocess the 5' RACE reads, holding one entry per CDR3 protein. The sample contains more than 150,000 distinct CDR3 sequences, roughly 18% of which appear only once. CDR1 DFQATT and CDR2 SNEGSKA come from the germline V gene (reference sequence). The ends were cut back, 2 bases at V and 4 bases at J, with 6 bases in the middle. The CDR3 sequence is 11 residues long. Regarding this clonotype: What it binds is not known.

The sample comprised blood, either unsorted or a sorted T cell fraction (not recorded which). The clonotype comes from a male donor aged 10 to 30 with ankylosing spondylitis or in good health (not recorded which). The chain links TRBV20-1 to TRBJ2-7; D not certain. The CDR3 is CSARMEYEQYF. In nucleotides, the CDR3 is TGCAGTGCTAGAATGGAGTACGAGCAGTACTTC.